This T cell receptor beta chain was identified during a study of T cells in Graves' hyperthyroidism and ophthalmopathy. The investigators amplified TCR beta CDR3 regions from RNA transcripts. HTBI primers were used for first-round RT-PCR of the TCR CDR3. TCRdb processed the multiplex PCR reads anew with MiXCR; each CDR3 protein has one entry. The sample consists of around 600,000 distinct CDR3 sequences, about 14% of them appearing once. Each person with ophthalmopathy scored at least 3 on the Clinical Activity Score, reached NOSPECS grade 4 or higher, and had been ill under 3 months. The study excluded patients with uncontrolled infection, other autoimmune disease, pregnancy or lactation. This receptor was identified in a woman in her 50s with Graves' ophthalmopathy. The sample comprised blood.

This CDR3 reads CSAESGTRRASYGYTF. The CDR3 DNA is TGCAGTGCTGAATCCGGGACAAGGAGGGCAAGCTATGGCTACACCTTC. The rearrangement links TRBV20-1 to TRBJ1-2, with D possibly TRBD1 on 6 matching bases. V lost 5 bases and J lost 4, with 23 bases in between. CDR1 is DFQATT, CDR2 SNEGSKA, per germline (reference sequence). The length of the CDR3 is 16 residues.